This paragraph reports one TCR beta chain. The target antigen is unknown. This specimen belongs to a study of blood T cells in healthy people across ages. General study points: Both naive CD4+ cell counts and diversity were greater in long-lived donors than in aged donors. Donor CMV status, an unknown factor, possibly confounded changes in expanded clonotypes.

Trimming pared 7 bases from V and 7 bases from J, leaving 8 bases between. CDR3 size: 10 residues. Germline V gives CDR1 DFQATT, CDR2 SNEGSKA (reference sequence). A second PCR of 7 to 11 cycles used a sample-barcoded 5' primer and a J-beta primer mix. TCRdb used MiXCR to reprocess the 5' RACE reads, holding one entry per CDR3 protein. The sample contains about 1,400,000 distinct CDR3 sequences, roughly 59% of which appear only once. This chain links TRBV20-1 with TRBJ2-1; D possibly corresponds to TRBD1 (5 bases). Sequenced sample: blood. The source is a man aged 18 to 29 in good health. The CDR3 DNA reads as TGCAGTGGGCAGGGTAATGAGCAGTTCTTC. Its protein is CSGQGNEQFF.